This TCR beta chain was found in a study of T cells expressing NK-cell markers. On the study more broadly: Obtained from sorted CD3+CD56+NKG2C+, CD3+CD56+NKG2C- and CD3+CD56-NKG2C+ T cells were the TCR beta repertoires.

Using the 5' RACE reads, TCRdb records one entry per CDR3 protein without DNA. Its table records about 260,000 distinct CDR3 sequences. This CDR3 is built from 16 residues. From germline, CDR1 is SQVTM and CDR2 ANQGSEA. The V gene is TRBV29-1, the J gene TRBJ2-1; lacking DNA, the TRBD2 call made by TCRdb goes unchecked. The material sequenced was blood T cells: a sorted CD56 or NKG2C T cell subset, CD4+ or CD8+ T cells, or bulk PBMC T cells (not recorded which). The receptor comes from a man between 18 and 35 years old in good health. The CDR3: CSVSGLAGGPRDEQFF.